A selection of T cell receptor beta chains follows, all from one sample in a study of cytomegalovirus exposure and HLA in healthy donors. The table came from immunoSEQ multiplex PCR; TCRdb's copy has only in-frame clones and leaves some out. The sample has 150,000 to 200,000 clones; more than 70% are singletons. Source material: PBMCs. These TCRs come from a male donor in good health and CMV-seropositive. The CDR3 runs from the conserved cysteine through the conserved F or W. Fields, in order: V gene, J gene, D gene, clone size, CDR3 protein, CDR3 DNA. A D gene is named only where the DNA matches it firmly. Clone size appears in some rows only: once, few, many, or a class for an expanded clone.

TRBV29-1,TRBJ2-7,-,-,CRATFGDEQYF,TGCAGGGCTACGTTCGGGGACGAGCAGTACTTC
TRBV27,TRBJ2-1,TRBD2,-,CASSPSGSFYNEQFF,TGTGCCAGCAGCCCTAGCGGGAGTTTCTACAATGAGCAGTTCTTC
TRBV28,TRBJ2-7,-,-,CASSPTPYYEQYF,TGTGCCAGCAGTCCGACTCCGTACTACGAGCAGTACTTC
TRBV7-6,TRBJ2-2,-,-,CASSLRRGTGELFF,TGTGCCAGCAGTTTGAGGCGGGGCACCGGGGAGCTGTTTTTT
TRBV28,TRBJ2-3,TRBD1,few,CASCMWGQGRADTQYF,TGTGCCAGCTGCATGTGGGGACAGGGTCGCGCAGATACGCAGTATTTT
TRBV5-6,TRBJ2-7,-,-,CASSLATATIPYEQYF,TGTGCCAGCAGCTTGGCCACCGCGACTATACCCTACGAGCAGTACTTC
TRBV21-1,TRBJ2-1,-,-,CASSKIKSQGDNEQFF,TGTGCCAGCAGCAAAATAAAAAGCCAGGGTGACAATGAGCAGTTCTTC
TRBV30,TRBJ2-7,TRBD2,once,CAWSSGLAGGGEQYF,TGTGCCTGGAGCTCCGGACTAGCGGGAGGAGGCGAGCAGTACTTC
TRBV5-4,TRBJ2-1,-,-,CASSSLGGMFF,TGTGCCAGCAGCTCCTTGGGGGGAATGTTCTTC
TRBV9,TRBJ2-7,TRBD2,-,CASSVSFSGKGDEQYF,TGTGCCAGCAGCGTATCCTTTAGCGGGAAAGGCGACGAGCAGTACTTC
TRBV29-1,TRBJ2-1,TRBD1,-,CSVGGGHNEQFF,TGCAGCGTTGGAGGGGGCCACAATGAGCAGTTCTTC
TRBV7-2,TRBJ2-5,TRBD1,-,CASSFQGEETQYF,TGTGCCAGCAGCTTTCAGGGGGAAGAGACCCAGTACTTC
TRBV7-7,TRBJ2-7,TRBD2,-,CASSLGEGLWEQYF,TGTGCTAGCAGCTTAGGGGAGGGTCTGTGGGAGCAGTACTTC
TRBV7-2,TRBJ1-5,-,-,CASSPGEGYQPQHF,TGTGCCAGCAGCCCCGGGGAAGGGTATCAGCCCCAGCATTTT
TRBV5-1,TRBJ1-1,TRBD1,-,CASSLAGQGNTEAFF,TGCGCCAGCAGCTTGGCAGGACAGGGGAACACTGAAGCTTTCTTT
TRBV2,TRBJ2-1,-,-,CASQREAGEQFF,TGTGCCAGTCAAAGGGAGGCCGGTGAGCAGTTCTTC
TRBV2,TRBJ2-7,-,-,CASSEGSYEQYF,TGTGCCAGCAGTGAGGGCTCGTACGAGCAGTACTTC
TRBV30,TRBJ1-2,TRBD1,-,CAWITGGYGYTF,TGTGCCTGGATAACAGGGGGTTATGGCTACACCTTC
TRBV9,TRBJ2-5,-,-,CASSHNQETQYF,TGTGCCAGCAGCCACAACCAAGAGACCCAGTACTTC
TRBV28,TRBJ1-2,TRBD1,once,CASMPGQGVYGYTF,TGTGCCAGCATGCCGGGACAGGGGGTTTATGGCTACACCTTC
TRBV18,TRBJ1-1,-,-,CASSDVRGRNTEAFF,TGTGCCAGCTCAGACGTAAGGGGAAGAAACACTGAAGCTTTCTTT
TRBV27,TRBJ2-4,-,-,CASGLGSGVVENIQYF,TGTGCCAGCGGTTTGGGGTCCGGGGTTGTTGAAAACATTCAGTACTTC
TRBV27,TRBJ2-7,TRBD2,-,CASSLSLAGTYEQYF,TGTGCCAGCAGTTTATCCCTAGCGGGTACTTACGAGCAGTACTTC
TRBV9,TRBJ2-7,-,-,CASSPSAPYEQYF,TGTGCCAGCAGCCCCTCCGCGCCCTACGAGCAGTACTTC
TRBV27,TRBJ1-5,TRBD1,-,CASRGGQGLDQPQHF,TGTGCCAGCAGGGGGGGACAGGGGCTGGATCAGCCCCAGCATTTT
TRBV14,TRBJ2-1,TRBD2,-,CASSQVLKREGSYNEQFF,TGTGCCAGCAGCCAAGTTCTCAAGCGGGAGGGTTCCTACAATGAGCAGTTCTTC
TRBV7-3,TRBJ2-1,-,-,CASSLGGVYNEQFF,TGTGCCAGCAGCTTAGGAGGGGTTTACAATGAGCAGTTCTTC
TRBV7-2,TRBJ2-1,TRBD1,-,CASSGYRGIEQFF,TGTGCCAGCAGCGGATACAGGGGGATTGAGCAGTTCTTC
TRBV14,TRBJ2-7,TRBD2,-,CASSQDKSSGSVYEQYF,TGTGCCAGCAGCCAAGATAAGTCTAGCGGGTCCGTCTACGAGCAGTACTTC